A single sample gave rise to the 21 T cell receptor beta chains below, sequenced in a study of blood T cell repertoires in COVID-19. The repertoire was sequenced with immunoSEQ multiplex PCR; TCRdb's copy has only in-frame clones and lacks some. The data contain about 200,000 clones, roughly 85% of them singletons. The sample was peripheral blood. Receptor source: a man younger than 45 who had recovered from COVID-19.

The gene calls are TRBV5-8 and TRBJ1-4; maybe TRBD1 (5 bases). CDR1 is SGHTS and CDR2 is YDEGEE in the germline V gene. Trimming took off 2 bases at V and 10 bases at J, with 18 bases between the two ends. This CDR3 comprises 15 residues. The CDR3 is CASSLATGNRGKLFF. The CDR3 region has the DNA TGTGCCAGCAGCTTAGCCACAGGAAATAGGGGAAAACTGTTTTTT.

This clone was observed once. The rearrangement uses TRBV5-8 and TRBJ2-1, with D tentatively TRBD1 (5 bases). V lost 3 bases and J 8 bases, leaving 9 bases between the germline ends. This CDR3 is 12 amino acids long. Germline V gene data show CDR1 as SGHTS and CDR2 as YDEGEE. CDR3 amino acids: CASSSRVDEQFF. The DNA for the CDR3 is TGTGCCAGCAGCTCCAGGGTAGATGAGCAGTTCTTC.

This clone occurred a few times. The chain recombines TRBV2 with TRBJ1-3; the D gene is possibly TRBD1 (6 bases). V lost 9 bases and J 2 bases, leaving 17 bases between the germline ends. CDR1 is SNHLY, CDR2 FYNNEI, per germline. CDR3 length: 15 residues. CDR3 DNA sequence: TGTGCCAGTGGGAGCCAGGGGTATGCTGGAAACACCATATATTTT. It is translated as CASGSQGYAGNTIYF. Combining the CDR3 with reference TRBV2 and TRBJ1-3 gives the whole variable domain EPEVTQTPSHQVTQMGQEVILRCVPISNHLYFYWYRQILGQKVEFLVSFYNNEISEKSEIFDDQFSVERPDGSNFTLKIRSTKLEDSAMYFCASGSQGYAGNTIYFGEGSWLTVV.

The chain uses TRBV9 and TRBJ1-5; the D is unclear. V was cut by 4 bases and J by 3 bases, with 14 bases left in between. CDR1 and CDR2 from the germline V gene are SGDLS and YYNGEE. The CDR3 has 15 residues. The CDR3 DNA sequence: TGTGCCAGCAGCCCTACCGCAGGCTTCAATCAGCCCCAGCATTTT. Amino acid sequence: CASSPTAGFNQPQHF.

This chain joins TRBV4-1 and TRBJ2-1; D might be TRBD1 (6 bases). The CDR3 covers 12 residues. Deletions cut 3 bases from V and 10 bases from J, with 10 bases between. Per germline, CDR1 MGHRA and CDR2 YSYEKL. CDR3 sequence reads: CASSQTGNEQFF. CDR3 bases: TGCGCCAGCAGCCAGACAGGTAACGAGCAGTTCTTC.

This clone was observed a few times. V usage is TRBV10-3 and J usage is TRBJ1-1; 10 nucleotides align to TRBD1. V shed 0 bases, J shed 4 bases, and the junction held 2 bases outside the gene matches. Per germline, CDR1 ENHRY and CDR2 SYGVKD. The CDR3 loop spans 15 amino acids. The CDR3 coding sequence is TGTGCCATCAGTGAGTCGGGGACAGGGGCCACTGAAGCTTTCTTT. This codes for CAISESGTGATEAFF.

This clone was observed a handful of times. The chain carries TRBV6-5 and TRBJ1-6, with unresolved D. In germline, CDR1 is MNHEY, CDR2 SVGAGI. This CDR3 contains 15 residues. The ends were cut back, 6 bases at V and 10 bases at J, with 19 bases in the middle. CDR3: CASSLGEGLGSPLHF. The CDR3 region has the DNA TGTGCCAGCAGCCTTGGGGAGGGTCTTGGATCACCCCTCCACTTT.

DNA of the CDR3: TGCGCCAGCACCATGTCTAGCGGGGGGGCCGTGACCGGGGAGCTGTTTTTT. Protein sequence: CASTMSSGGAVTGELFF. The chain uses TRBV5-1 and TRBJ2-2; 12 bases map to TRBD2. CDR3 length: 17 amino acids. CDR1 and CDR2 (germline): SGHRS, YFSETQ. With V trimmed by 6 bases and J by 5 bases, 11 bases remained unmatched. Supplemented by reference TRBV5-1 and TRBJ2-2, the full variable domain reads KAGVTQTPRYLIKTRGQQVTLSCSPISGHRSVSWYQQTPGQGLQFLFEYFSETQRNKGNFPGRFSGRQFSNSRSEMNVSTLELGDSALYLCASTMSSGGAVTGELFFGEGSRLTVL.

The chain uses TRBV10-1 and TRBJ2-3; 11 positions agree with TRBD1. The CDR3 sequence is 15 residues long. Trimming removed 3 bases from V and 4 bases from J; junction bases left unmatched: 3. Germline assignment: CDR1 WNHNN and CDR2 SYGVQD (reference sequence). Here the CDR3 reads CASSDPGQGADTQYF. CDR3 bases: TGCGCCAGCAGTGATCCGGGACAGGGGGCAGATACGCAGTATTTT.

This sequence joins TRBV5-1 and TRBJ2-2; 10 bases match TRBD2. Germline CDR1 is SGHRS and CDR2 is YFSETQ. The CDR3 is 18 residues long. V lost 4 bases, J lost 1 base, and 10 bases stayed unmatched. This chain's CDR3 is CASSPTKLAGRNTGELFF. The DNA for the CDR3 is TGCGCCAGCAGCCCGACTAAACTAGCGGGAAGGAACACCGGGGAGCTGTTTTTT.

J is TRBJ1-4 and V is TRBV15; D is unclear. The germline CDR1 and CDR2 sequences are LNHNV and YYDKDF (reference sequence). The CDR3 sequence is 15 residues long. Trimming removed 0 bases from V and 6 bases from J, with 11 bases in between. DNA of the CDR3: TGTGCCACCAGCAGAGATCGGGGAGGAGATGAAAAACTGTTTTTT. Its translation is CATSRDRGGDEKLFF. Together with reference TRBV15 and TRBJ1-4, the CDR3 gives the full variable domain: DAMVIQNPRYQVTQFGKPVTLSCSQTLNHNVMYWYQQKSSQAPKLLFHYYDKDFNNEADTPDNFQSRRPNTSFCFLDIRSPGLGDTAMYLCATSRDRGGDEKLFFGSGTQLSVL.

The J gene is TRBJ1-4, the V gene TRBV9; perhaps TRBD1 as D (5 bases). The CDR3 sequence is 16 residues long. Trimming cost V 4 bases and J 10 bases, with 23 bases left between them. Germline V lookup: CDR1 SGDLS, CDR2 YYNGEE. The CDR3 region is CASSTQVGGTLGKLFF. The CDR3 DNA follows: TGTGCCAGCAGCACCCAAGTTGGGGGGACGTTAGGAAAACTGTTTTTT.

The chain carries TRBV27 and TRBJ1-3; D is undetermined. Germline V gives CDR1 MNHEY, CDR2 SMNVEV (reference sequence). The CDR3 is 13 amino acids. Between the trimmed V and J ends, which lost 4 bases and 2 bases, there was a span of 6 bases. The CDR3 loop is CASSWAAGNTIYF. CDR3 coding DNA: TGTGCCAGCAGTTGGGCAGCTGGAAACACCATATATTTT.

The chain carries TRBV19 and TRBJ1-4; 7 bases align to TRBD1. The junction had 4 bases not matched to a gene; V was cut back by 5 bases and J by 4 bases. Germline loops: CDR1 LNHDA, CDR2 SQIVND (reference sequence). The CDR3 covers 14 residues. CDR3: CASSLGQLNEKLFF. CDR3 DNA sequence: TGTGCCAGTAGTTTGGGACAGCTTAATGAAAAACTGTTTTTT.

The chain combines TRBV7-7 with TRBJ2-3, with 12 positions matching TRBD2. The V and J ends lost 5 bases and 2 bases, in that order; junction bases with no gene match: 5. Germline lookup yields CDR1 SSHAT and CDR2 FNYEAQ (reference sequence). This CDR3 spans 16 amino acids. This chain's CDR3 is CASSPRTSGDTDTQYF. CDR3 in DNA: TGTGCCAGCAGCCCCCGGACTAGCGGGGACACAGATACGCAGTATTTT.

CDR3 region: CASSPRTTSYEQYF. As DNA, the CDR3 is TGTGCCAGCAGCCCCCGGACAACTTCTTACGAGCAGTACTTC. The V call is TRBV11-3, the J call TRBJ2-7, with TRBD1 as a possible D gene (5 bases). Germline lookup yields CDR1 SGHNT and CDR2 YENEEA. Trimming removed 5 bases at V and 4 bases at J, with 15 bases between. This CDR3 has 14 amino acids. The full variable domain, in which reference TRBV11-3 and TRBJ2-7 provide the parts outside the CDR3, is EAGVVQSPRYKIIEKKQPVAFWCNPISGHNTLYWYLQNLGQGPELLIRYENEEAVDDSQLPKDRFSAERLKGVDSTLKIQPAELGDSAVYLCASSPRTTSYEQYFGPGTRLTVT.

The V call is TRBV14, the J call TRBJ1-5; tentatively, D is TRBD1 (5 bases). V dropped 2 bases and J dropped 7 bases, with 9 bases sitting between them. The length of the CDR3 is 13 residues. Germline values: CDR1 SGHDN, CDR2 FVKESK. The CDR3 is CASSQYGGQPQHF. CDR3 nucleotides: TGTGCCAGCAGCCAATATGGGGGGCAGCCCCAGCATTTT.

The CDR3 here is CASSLYPRQSGGSYEQYF. As DNA, the CDR3 is TGTGCCAGCAGCCTATACCCCAGACAGTCCGGGGGGTCCTACGAGCAGTACTTC. This chain uses TRBV7-2 with TRBJ2-7; 7 bases are a match to TRBD2. Germline V gene data show CDR1 as SGHTA and CDR2 as FQGNSA. The CDR3 consists of 18 residues. J gave up 1 base and V 5 bases, and 17 bases lay outside the gene matches.

This chain uses TRBV3-1 (or the pseudogene TRBV3-2) with TRBJ1-5; 8 nucleotides align to TRBD1. Losses at the gene ends were 4 bases for V and 2 bases for J; bases not matched to a gene: 1. The CDR3 runs 14 residues. CDR1 is LGHDT and CDR2 is YNNKEL in the germline V gene (reference sequence). CDR3: CASSPRGRNQPQHF. CDR3 sequence (DNA): TGTGCCAGCAGCCCCAGGGGGCGCAATCAGCCCCAGCATTTT.

This clone was picked up one time. CDR3 loop: CASSVGSTADGYTF. As DNA, the CDR3 is TGTGCCAGCAGCGTAGGATCCACTGCGGATGGCTACACCTTC. The chain links TRBV9 to TRBJ1-2; D is undetermined. The germline gives CDR1 SGDLS, CDR2 YYNGEE. Trimming took off 0 bases at V and 6 bases at J, with 12 bases between the two ends. The CDR3 loop spans 14 amino acids.

The chain links TRBV28 to TRBJ2-3, with D perhaps TRBD1 (5 bases). The ends were cut back, 10 bases at V and 3 bases at J, with 26 bases in the middle. The germline CDR1 and CDR2 sequences are MDHEN and SYDVKM. The CDR3 has 17 residues. CDR3 coding DNA: TGTGCCACAAACCCCCAAGGGGTTTGGTCGGCGACAGATACGCAGTATTTT. Its protein product is CATNPQGVWSATDTQYF.